This T cell receptor beta chain appears in the sequencing data of a study of beta chain features in type 1 diabetes. General study results and limits: Short templates might get an advantage during PCR, and this would be equal in patients and controls. In type 1 diabetes patients, VDJ junctions had fewer insertions; deletions at these junctions were more frequent.

All sorted populations exceeded 95% purity. To note about this clone: The antigen remains undetermined.

CDR3 length equals 16 residues. Trimming cost V 7 bases and J 5 bases; bases outside gene matches: 14. Germline loops: CDR1 MDHEN, CDR2 SYDVKM. Expressed TCRB transcripts were sequenced because the entire RNA isolate underwent reverse transcription. TCRdb's copy holds only in-frame clones and misses some; the assay was immunoSEQ multiplex PCR. The sample carries 200,000 to 250,000 clones, less than 35% recorded once. The clonotype was recovered from a young man in good health. V and J are TRBV28 and TRBJ2-7; the match to TRBD1 covers 10 bases. Material for sequencing was central memory CD4+ T cells from blood. This CDR3 reads CASTLAWTGGQDEQYF. DNA for the CDR3: TGTGCCAGCACCCTGGCTTGGACAGGGGGACAAGACGAGCAGTACTTC.